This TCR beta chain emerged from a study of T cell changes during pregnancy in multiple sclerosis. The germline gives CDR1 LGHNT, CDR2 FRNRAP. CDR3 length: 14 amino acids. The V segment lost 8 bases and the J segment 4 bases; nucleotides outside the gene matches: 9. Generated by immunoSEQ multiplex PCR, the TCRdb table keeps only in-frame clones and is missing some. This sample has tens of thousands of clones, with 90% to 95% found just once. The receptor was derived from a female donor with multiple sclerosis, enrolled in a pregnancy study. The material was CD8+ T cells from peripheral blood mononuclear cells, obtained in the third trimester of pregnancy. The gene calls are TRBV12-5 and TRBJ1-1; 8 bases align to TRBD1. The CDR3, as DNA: TGTGCTAGTTCCTCCGGACAGGGTGGCACTGAAGCTTTCTTT. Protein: CASSSGQGGTEAFF.